Listed below are T cell receptor beta chains from one sample, sequenced in a study of T cells in Graves' hyperthyroidism and ophthalmopathy. TCRdb re-derived calls from the multiplex PCR reads in MiXCR, one entry per CDR3 protein. The sample records a few hundred thousand distinct CDR3 sequences, about an eighth being singletons. The sample was blood. The receptors here all came from a woman between 35 and 50 years old with Graves' ophthalmopathy. CDR3s include the opening cysteine and the closing phenylalanine or tryptophan. D genes are given only for firm matches. The size of a clone is reported for some rows only, either as once, few or many, or as a class for expanded clones.

cdr3_length: 11
v_call: TRBV20-1
j_call: TRBJ2-7
d_call: NA
clone_size: many
cdr3_nt: TGCAGTGCTAGGCGGCAATACGAGCAGTACTTC
cdr3_aa: CSARRQYEQYF

cdr3_length: 11
v_call: TRBV19
j_call: TRBJ1-1
d_call: NA
clone_size: many
cdr3_nt: TGTGCCAGTAGTCTAAATTATCGACAGTTCTTT
cdr3_aa: CASSLNYRQFF

cdr3_length: 15
v_call: TRBV5-1
j_call: TRBJ1-4
d_call: NA
clone_size: few
cdr3_nt: TGCGCCAGCAAGGCACAGGCCCGGCGGGTAGAAAAACTGTTTTTT
cdr3_aa: CASKAQARRVEKLFF

cdr3_length: 14
v_call: TRBV6-1
j_call: TRBJ2-1
d_call: NA
clone_size: many
cdr3_nt: TGTGCCAGCAGCCCAAGTAACGGGTACAATGAGCAGTTCTTC
cdr3_aa: CASSPSNGYNEQFF

cdr3_length: 14
v_call: TRBV5-5
j_call: TRBJ2-7
d_call: NA
clone_size: NA
cdr3_nt: TGTGCCAGCAGCTTGGCCGTTAAAAGCTACGAGCAGTACTTC
cdr3_aa: CASSLAVKSYEQYF

cdr3_length: 13
v_call: TRBV18
j_call: TRBJ2-5
d_call: NA
clone_size: few
cdr3_nt: TGTGCCAGCTCACCAAACAGGCAAGAGACCCAGTACTTC
cdr3_aa: CASSPNRQETQYF

cdr3_length: 14
v_call: TRBV20-1
j_call: TRBJ1-5
d_call: NA
clone_size: many
cdr3_nt: TGCAGTGCCCCACGGGGGACTGAAGGTCAGCCCCAGCATTTT
cdr3_aa: CSAPRGTEGQPQHF

cdr3_length: 14
v_call: TRBV27
j_call: TRBJ2-2
d_call: TRBD2
clone_size: NA
cdr3_nt: TGTGCCAGCAGTCGACCCGCGGGGGCCGGGGAGCTGTTTTTT
cdr3_aa: CASSRPAGAGELFF

cdr3_length: 12
v_call: TRBV6-6
j_call: TRBJ1-2
d_call: NA
clone_size: many
cdr3_nt: TGTGCCAGCAGTTACAGTAAGAATGGCTACACCTTC
cdr3_aa: CASSYSKNGYTF

cdr3_length: 14
v_call: TRBV7-9
j_call: TRBJ1-4
d_call: NA
clone_size: few
cdr3_nt: TGTGCCAGCAGCTCAACCCGGGACAATGAAAAACTGTTTTTT
cdr3_aa: CASSSTRDNEKLFF

cdr3_length: 15
v_call: TRBV2
j_call: TRBJ2-3
d_call: NA
clone_size: NA
cdr3_nt: TGTGCCAGCAGTGAACCGAAGCGGTCCTTCGGGACACTTTATTTT
cdr3_aa: CASSEPKRSFGTLYF

cdr3_length: 14
v_call: TRBV6-1
j_call: TRBJ1-2
d_call: TRBD1
clone_size: once
cdr3_nt: TGTGCCAGCAGGCTTCCGGGACAGAACTATGGCTACACCTTC
cdr3_aa: CASRLPGQNYGYTF

cdr3_length: 15
v_call: TRBV11-2
j_call: TRBJ1-3
d_call: NA
clone_size: few
cdr3_nt: TGTGCCAGCAGCCCCACAGGCGACTCTGGAAACACCATATATTTT
cdr3_aa: CASSPTGDSGNTIYF

cdr3_length: 14
v_call: TRBV10-3
j_call: TRBJ1-5
d_call: NA
clone_size: many
cdr3_nt: TGTGCCATCAGGCCCACAGGGACGAACCAGCCCCAGCATTTT
cdr3_aa: CAIRPTGTNQPQHF

cdr3_length: 14
v_call: TRBV3-1
j_call: TRBJ1-2
d_call: NA
clone_size: many
cdr3_nt: TGTGCCAGCAGCCAAGGACAGATGGGCTATGGCTACACCTTC
cdr3_aa: CASSQGQMGYGYTF

cdr3_length: 16
v_call: TRBV28
j_call: TRBJ1-5
d_call: NA
clone_size: many
cdr3_nt: TGTGCCAGCAGTTTAAGGCGCGGGGGGTTCTATCAGCCCCAGCATTTT
cdr3_aa: CASSLRRGGFYQPQHF

cdr3_length: 15
v_call: TRBV12-3/TRBV12-4
j_call: TRBJ2-2
d_call: NA
clone_size: many
cdr3_nt: TGTGCCAGCAGTTTAGGTCGATCGAACACCGGGGAGCTGTTTTTT
cdr3_aa: CASSLGRSNTGELFF

cdr3_length: 15
v_call: TRBV12-3/TRBV12-4
j_call: TRBJ2-7
d_call: NA
clone_size: NA
cdr3_nt: TGTGCCAGCAGTTTAACAGGACGGGGAACCTGCGAGCAGTACTTC
cdr3_aa: CASSLTGRGTCEQYF

cdr3_length: 18
v_call: TRBV28
j_call: TRBJ2-3
d_call: TRBD2
clone_size: many
cdr3_nt: TGTGCCAGCAGCTATACATCGGGACTAGCGGGAGACACAGATACGCAGTATTTT
cdr3_aa: CASSYTSGLAGDTDTQYF

cdr3_length: 13
v_call: TRBV6-5
j_call: TRBJ1-4
d_call: TRBD1
clone_size: few
cdr3_nt: TGTGCCAGCAGCCGAGACAGGGGGAAAAAACTGTTTTTT
cdr3_aa: CASSRDRGKKLFF

cdr3_length: 13
v_call: TRBV18
j_call: TRBJ1-1
d_call: NA
clone_size: NA
cdr3_nt: TGTGCCAGCTCACCGTTCGGAGAAATTGAAGCTTTCTTT
cdr3_aa: CASSPFGEIEAFF

cdr3_length: 15
v_call: TRBV2
j_call: TRBJ2-3
d_call: TRBD1
clone_size: many
cdr3_nt: TGTGCCAGCAGTGGACGGACAGGGGGGGGAGATACGCAGTATTTT
cdr3_aa: CASSGRTGGGDTQYF

cdr3_length: 15
v_call: TRBV11-2
j_call: TRBJ2-1
d_call: NA
clone_size: NA
cdr3_nt: TGTGCCAGCAGCTTAGCGGGGAAAAGTGACAATGAGCAGTTCTTC
cdr3_aa: CASSLAGKSDNEQFF

cdr3_length: 15
v_call: TRBV12-3/TRBV12-4
j_call: TRBJ1-2
d_call: NA
clone_size: many
cdr3_nt: TGTGCCAGCAGTTTAATGGGGGCGTCTTACTATGGCTACACCTTC
cdr3_aa: CASSLMGASYYGYTF

cdr3_length: 15
v_call: TRBV10-1
j_call: TRBJ1-5
d_call: NA
clone_size: many
cdr3_nt: TGCGCCAGCAGTGCCTCACAGGGTCCGAATCAGCCCCAGCATTTT
cdr3_aa: CASSASQGPNQPQHF

cdr3_length: 14
v_call: TRBV20-1
j_call: TRBJ2-5
d_call: NA
clone_size: few
cdr3_nt: TGCAGTGCGCCGAGGGGGGTCCCAGGGGAGACCCAGTACTTC
cdr3_aa: CSAPRGVPGETQYF

cdr3_length: 15
v_call: TRBV6-1
j_call: TRBJ1-6
d_call: NA
clone_size: many
cdr3_nt: TGTGCCAGCAGTTCCGGCAGCTCCTATAATTCACCCCTCCACTTT
cdr3_aa: CASSSGSSYNSPLHF